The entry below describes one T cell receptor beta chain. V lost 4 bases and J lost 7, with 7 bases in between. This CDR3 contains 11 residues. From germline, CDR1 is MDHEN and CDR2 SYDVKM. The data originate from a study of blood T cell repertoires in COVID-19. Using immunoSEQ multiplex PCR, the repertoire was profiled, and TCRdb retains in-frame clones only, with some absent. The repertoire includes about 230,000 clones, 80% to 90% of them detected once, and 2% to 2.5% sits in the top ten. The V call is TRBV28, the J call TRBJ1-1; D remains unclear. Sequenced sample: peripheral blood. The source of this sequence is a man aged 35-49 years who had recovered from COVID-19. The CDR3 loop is CASSSQYEAFF. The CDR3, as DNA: TGTGCCAGCAGTTCCCAGTATGAAGCTTTCTTT.